This TCR beta chain derives from a study of blood T cell repertoires in COVID-19. Study context: Nucleic acid was either cDNA or gDNA, and it came from T cells, B-cell-depleted T cells, or PBMCs.

Clinical histories supplied by participants themselves formed the basis of cohort assignment. Authors' analysis steps: Amplified reference gene primers provided the basis for estimating nucleated cell counts. Here immunoSEQ multiplex PCR was the method, and the copy in TCRdb shows in-frame clones only, minus some. V, J and clone size reflect that table, while D and trimming were determined from the DNA. Seen here are about 230,000 clones, 80% to 90% observed once, and the top ten hold under 4.5%. Germline loops: CDR1 LGHDT, CDR2 YNNKEL (reference sequence). This CDR3 contains 12 residues. Trimming cost V 3 bases and J 7 bases, with 9 bases left between them.

This chain uses TRBV3-1 (or the pseudogene TRBV3-2) with TRBJ1-2, with D possibly matching TRBD1 (5 bases). The sequenced sample consisted of PBMCs or T cells enriched from blood (not recorded which). The receptor's source is a woman aged 25 to 39 who had been exposed to COVID-19. The CDR3 region is CASSHPQGGYTF. DNA for the CDR3: TGTGCCAGCAGCCATCCCCAGGGTGGCTACACCTTC.